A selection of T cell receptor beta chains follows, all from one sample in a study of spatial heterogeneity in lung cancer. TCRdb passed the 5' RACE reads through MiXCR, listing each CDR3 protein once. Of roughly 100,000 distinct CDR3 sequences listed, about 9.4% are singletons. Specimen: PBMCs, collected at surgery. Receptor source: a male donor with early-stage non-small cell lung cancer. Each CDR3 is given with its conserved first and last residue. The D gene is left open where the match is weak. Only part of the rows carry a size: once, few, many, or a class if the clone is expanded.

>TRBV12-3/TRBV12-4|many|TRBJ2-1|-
CASSQGLVSYNEQFF
TGTGCCAGCAGTCAGGGGCTCGTCTCCTACAATGAGCAGTTCTTC
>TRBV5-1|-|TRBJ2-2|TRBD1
CASRTTGTTGELFF
TGCGCCAGCAGGACGACAGGGACCACCGGGGAGCTGTTTTTT
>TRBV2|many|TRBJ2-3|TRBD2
CASRVLAGGQTSTDTQYF
TGTGCCAGCAGAGTCCTAGCGGGGGGCCAGACTAGCACAGATACGCAGTATTTT
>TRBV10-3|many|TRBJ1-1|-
CAISEGLNTEAFF
TGTGCCATCAGTGAGGGTCTGAACACTGAAGCTTTCTTT
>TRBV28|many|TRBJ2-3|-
CASSSTVDTQYF
TGTGCCAGCAGTTCCACTGTCGATACGCAGTATTTT
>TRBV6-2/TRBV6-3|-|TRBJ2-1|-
CASTSPGREQFF
TGTGCCAGCACCTCACCGGGGAGGGAGCAGTTCTTC
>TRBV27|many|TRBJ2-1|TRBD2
CASSQYASGSANEQFF
TGTGCCAGCAGCCAGTACGCTAGCGGGAGTGCTAATGAGCAGTTCTTC
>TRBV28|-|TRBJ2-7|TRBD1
CASIPGGTIYEQYF
TGTGCCAGCATCCCAGGGGGCACTATCTACGAGCAGTACTTC
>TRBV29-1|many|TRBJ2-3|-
CSVETSGWADTQYF
TGCAGCGTTGAAACGAGCGGGTGGGCAGATACGCAGTATTTT
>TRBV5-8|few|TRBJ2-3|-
CASSPVGRGGRNTQYF
TGTGCCAGCAGCCCCGTGGGGAGGGGGGGCAGAAATACGCAGTATTTT
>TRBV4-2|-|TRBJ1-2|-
CASSQENYGYTF
TGTGCCAGTAGCCAGGAGAACTATGGCTACACCTTC
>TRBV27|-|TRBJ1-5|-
CASSLGRNQPQHF
TGTGCCAGCAGTCTCGGACGCAATCAGCCCCAGCATTTT
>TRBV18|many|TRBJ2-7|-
CACPRRQGTGGAPYEQYF
TGTGCCTGCCCTCGAAGACAGGGTACGGGGGGGGCACCCTACGAGCAGTACTTC
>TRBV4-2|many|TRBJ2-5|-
CASSQEGKETQYF
TGTGCCAGCAGCCAAGAGGGAAAGGAGACCCAGTACTTC
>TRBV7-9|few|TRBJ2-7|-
CASSFGGTAVSYEQYF
TGTGCCAGCAGCTTCGGTGGGACGGCCGTTTCCTACGAGCAGTACTTC
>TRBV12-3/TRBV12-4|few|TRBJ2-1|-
CASSSPPSYNEQFF
TGTGCCAGCAGTTCCCCCCCCTCCTACAATGAGCAGTTCTTC
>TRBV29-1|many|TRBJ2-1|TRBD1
CSVNRGVNEQFF
TGCAGCGTCAACAGGGGGGTCAATGAGCAGTTCTTC
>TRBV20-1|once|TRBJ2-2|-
CSARSAGRLPGELFF
TGCAGTGCTCGATCGGCCGGACGGCTGCCCGGGGAGCTGTTTTTT
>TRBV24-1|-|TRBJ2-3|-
CATSDPTRGSDTQYF
TGTGCCACCAGCGACCCGACTAGGGGATCAGATACGCAGTATTTT
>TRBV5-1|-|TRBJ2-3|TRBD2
CASSRAAGVTLDTQYF
TGCGCCAGCAGCAGGGCAGCGGGGGTCACGCTGGATACGCAGTATTTT
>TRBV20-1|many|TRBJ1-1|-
CSASSSWDTEAFF
TGCAGTGCTAGCTCCAGTTGGGACACTGAAGCTTTCTTT
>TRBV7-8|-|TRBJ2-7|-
CASSSRGSPSYEQYF
TGTGCCAGCAGCTCCCGCGGGTCACCCTCCTACGAGCAGTACTTC
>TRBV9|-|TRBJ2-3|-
CASSVAWATDTQYF
TGTGCCAGCAGCGTAGCGTGGGCCACAGATACGCAGTATTTT
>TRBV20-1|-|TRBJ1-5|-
CSASIGGTGTNQPQHF
TGCAGTGCTAGTATAGGGGGAACGGGTACCAATCAGCCCCAGCATTTT
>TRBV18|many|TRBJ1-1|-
CASSPHEGTTEAFF
TGTGCCAGCTCACCACACGAGGGGACCACTGAAGCTTTCTTT
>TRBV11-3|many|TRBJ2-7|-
CASSVGTTDSYEQYF
TGTGCCAGCAGCGTAGGGACGACGGATTCCTACGAGCAGTACTTC
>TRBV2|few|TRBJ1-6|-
CASEGLDSPLHF
TGTGCCAGCGAGGGGTTGGATTCACCCCTCCACTTT
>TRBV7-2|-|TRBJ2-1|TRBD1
CASSWRQGTFRDEQFF
TGTGCCAGCAGCTGGCGACAGGGGACTTTTCGAGATGAGCAGTTCTTC
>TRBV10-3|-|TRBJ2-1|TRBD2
CAISGASGSDEQFF
TGTGCCATCAGTGGGGCTAGCGGGAGTGATGAGCAGTTCTTC
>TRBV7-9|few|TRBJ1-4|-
CASSPTGRSNEKLFF
TGTGCCAGCAGCCCGACAGGACGTAGTAATGAAAAACTGTTTTTT
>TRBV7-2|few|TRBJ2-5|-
CASSSKPGRQETQYF
TGTGCCAGCAGCTCCAAGCCGGGACGTCAAGAGACCCAGTACTTC
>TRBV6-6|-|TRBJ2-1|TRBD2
CASSRLLAGGPLNEQFF
TGTGCCAGCAGTAGATTACTAGCGGGAGGGCCCTTAAATGAGCAGTTCTTC
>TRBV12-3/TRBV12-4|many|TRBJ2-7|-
CASSFPGGGSREQYF
TGTGCCAGCAGTTTCCCCGGGGGCGGCTCACGCGAGCAGTACTTC
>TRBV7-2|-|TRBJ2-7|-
CASSLVEYEQYF
TGTGCCAGCAGCTTAGTAGAGTACGAGCAGTACTTC
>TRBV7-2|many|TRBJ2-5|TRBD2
CASSFGTSGRQETQYF
TGTGCCAGCAGCTTTGGGACTAGCGGGCGCCAAGAGACCCAGTACTTC
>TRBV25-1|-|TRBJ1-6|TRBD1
CASSESTGGYSPLHF
TGTGCCAGCAGTGAATCGACAGGGGGCTATTCACCCCTCCACTTT
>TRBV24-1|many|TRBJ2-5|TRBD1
CATSDPGQGGETQYF
TGTGCCACCAGTGACCCGGGACAGGGCGGAGAGACCCAGTACTTC
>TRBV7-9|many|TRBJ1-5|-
CASSLGDSSNQPQHF
TGTGCCAGCAGCTTGGGGGATTCGAGCAATCAGCCCCAGCATTTT
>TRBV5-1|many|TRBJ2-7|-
CASSLVAGTFYEQYF
TGCGCCAGCAGCTTGGTTGCAGGGACTTTCTACGAGCAGTACTTC
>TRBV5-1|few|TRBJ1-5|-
CASSLIPGDNQPQHF
TGCGCCAGCAGCTTAATTCCGGGAGACAATCAGCCCCAGCATTTT
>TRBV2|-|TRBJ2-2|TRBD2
CASSGPTGELFF
TGTGCCAGTAGCGGGCCTACCGGGGAGCTGTTTTTT
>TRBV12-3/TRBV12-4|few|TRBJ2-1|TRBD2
CASSPRRGAGYNEQFF
TGTGCCAGCAGCCCCCGGCGGGGGGCCGGGTACAATGAGCAGTTCTTC
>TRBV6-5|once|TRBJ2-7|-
CASSSRVRPESSYEQYF
TGTGCCAGCAGTTCACGGGTCAGGCCCGAATCCTCCTACGAGCAGTACTTC
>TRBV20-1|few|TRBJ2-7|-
CSAVPDRLNYEQYF
TGCAGTGCCGTACCAGACAGGCTTAACTACGAGCAGTACTTC
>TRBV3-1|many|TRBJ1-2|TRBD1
CASSYGQGTNYGYTF
TGTGCCAGCAGCTACGGACAGGGGACTAACTATGGCTACACCTTC
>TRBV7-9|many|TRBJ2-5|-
CASSPGLAETQYF
TGTGCCAGCAGCCCAGGATTGGCGGAGACCCAGTACTTC
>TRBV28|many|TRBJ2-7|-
CASSYLSYEQYF
TGTGCCAGCAGTTATCTCTCCTACGAGCAGTACTTC
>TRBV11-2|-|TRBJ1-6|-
CASPYSPLHF
TGTGCCAGCCCCTATTCACCCCTCCACTTT
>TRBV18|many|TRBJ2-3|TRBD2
CASSPRIAGVRATDTQYF
TGTGCCAGCTCACCACGGATAGCGGGAGTCAGGGCCACAGATACGCAGTATTTT
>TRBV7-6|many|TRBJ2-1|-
CASSLGVENEQFF
TGTGCCAGCAGCTTAGGGGTAGAGAATGAGCAGTTCTTC
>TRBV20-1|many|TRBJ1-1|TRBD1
CSARGGTGNTEAFF
TGCAGTGCTAGAGGGGGGACAGGGAACACTGAAGCTTTCTTT
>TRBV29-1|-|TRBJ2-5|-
CSVVADQETQYF
TGCAGCGTTGTAGCGGACCAAGAGACCCAGTACTTC
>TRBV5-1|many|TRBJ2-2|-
CASSLESNTGELFF
TGCGCCAGCAGCTTGGAGAGTAACACCGGGGAGCTGTTTTTT
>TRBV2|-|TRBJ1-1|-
CASSGGAGRRTEAFF
TGTGCCAGCAGTGGGGGGGCAGGGAGAAGGACTGAAGCTTTCTTT
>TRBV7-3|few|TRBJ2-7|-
CASSLTPGRKQYF
TGTGCCAGCAGCTTAACGCCCGGCCGCAAGCAGTACTTC